This TCR beta chain appears in the sequencing data of a study of graft-versus-host responses after intestinal transplantation (dated by TCRdb to the early 2020s). Notes on the research overall: Multivisceral, liver-intestinal, or isolated intestinal transplants were received by the recipients. After intestinal transplantation, graft-versus-host and host-versus-graft alloreactive T cell clones in the graft, circulation and bone marrow were tracked using bulk TCR-beta CDR3 sequencing. Instead of going to the commercial service, samples from a few later patients were sequenced in-house on an Illumina MiSeq and processed with MiXCR. Alloreactive clones were identified by sequencing pre-transplant mixed lymphocyte reaction products and comparing them with unstimulated pre-transplant donor and recipient T cells. Anti-thymocyte globulin induction was given to all recipients, followed by maintenance tacrolimus and steroids for approximately three years. A peak of at least 4% donor T cells among recipient peripheral blood mononuclear cells was the definition used for donor T cell macrochimerism. Of the 20 to 25 intestinal transplant recipients enrolled in the cohort, one of whom was a retransplant, a few patients without pretransplant specimens were excluded. Broader findings and caveats from the paper: Patients with donor T cell macrochimerism had high GvH to HvG T cell clonal ratios in their allografts. GvH clones were detected in recipient bone marrow, and some of these GvH clones were observed earlier in ileal mucosa or blood, consistent with an intestinal mucosal origin. The relatively low number and heterogeneity of intestinal transplant patients limited the conclusions. Peak levels of circulating GvH clones were associated with declines in HvG clones early after transplant.

Details on this clone: Its recognized antigen is unknown. No quality values exist for individual bases; no much larger clone is one base distant.

The germline V gene provides CDR1 SGHTA and CDR2 FQGNSA. Unmatched junction bases come to 3, with V trimmed by 4 bases and J by 4 bases. Counted from cysteine to phenylalanine, this CDR3 has 16 amino acids. Left in the record is the CDR3 DNA by itself, 48 bases read in frame from the first base. This specimen's time point label, interpreted: cells obtained before transplantation from donor or recipient. CD3+CD4+ and CD3+CD8+ populations were FACS-sorted from unstimulated pre-transplant donor and recipient cells taken from spleen or lymph nodes. Preparation of the library involved the immunoSEQ multiplex PCR assay. In most patients, genomic DNA was isolated using the Qiagen DNeasy Blood and Tissue Kit and sent frozen to Adaptive Biotechnologies for TCR sequencing. High-throughput TCR-beta CDR3 sequencing of genomic DNA from most patients was performed by Adaptive Biotechnologies. Per the source publication's procedure: TCR sequencing data were retrieved from Adaptive's ImmunoSEQ software for 18 patients, whereas a few other patients were processed with MiXCR and VDJtools. To correct CD4 versus CD8 sorting errors, any sequence found in both subsets at a frequency ratio below 5:1 was removed. CDR3 nucleotide sequences shared between donor and recipient were removed because their origin could not be assigned. To be classed as alloreactive, a clone needed at least 2-fold expansion over unstimulated cells and a minimum CFSE-low frequency of 0.002% (template counts) or 0.001% (read counts). Clones detected in sequenced pre-transplant spleen, lymph node, or MLR CFSE-low populations of the donor or recipient were defined as mappable. Cumulative frequency of alloreactive clones was calculated as a percentage of all sequences weighted by copy number. The table comes from immuneACCESS by way of TCRdb, which keeps in-frame sequences with V and J called. Part of the clones is missing from these tables; in studies checked, under half for an unresolved V gene and the rest for unknown reasons. V, J and clone size are taken as reported in that table, and D and trimming were inferred from the DNA itself. The sample table records about 39,000 clones; roughly 96% of these occur just once. The ten most abundant clones make up less than 0.25% of the sample.

The sequences come from unstimulated CD8+ T cells sorted from spleen or lymph node cells, collected before transplant. The chain is made from TRBV7-2 and TRBJ2-3; 15 central nucleotides agree with TRBD2. The receptor's source is a human donor who was the organ donor for an intestinal transplant. The CDR3 in this case is CASSSGLAGGPDTQYF. The DNA reads as follows: TGTGCCAGCAGCTCCGGACTAGCGGGGGGGCCAGATACGCAGTATTTT.